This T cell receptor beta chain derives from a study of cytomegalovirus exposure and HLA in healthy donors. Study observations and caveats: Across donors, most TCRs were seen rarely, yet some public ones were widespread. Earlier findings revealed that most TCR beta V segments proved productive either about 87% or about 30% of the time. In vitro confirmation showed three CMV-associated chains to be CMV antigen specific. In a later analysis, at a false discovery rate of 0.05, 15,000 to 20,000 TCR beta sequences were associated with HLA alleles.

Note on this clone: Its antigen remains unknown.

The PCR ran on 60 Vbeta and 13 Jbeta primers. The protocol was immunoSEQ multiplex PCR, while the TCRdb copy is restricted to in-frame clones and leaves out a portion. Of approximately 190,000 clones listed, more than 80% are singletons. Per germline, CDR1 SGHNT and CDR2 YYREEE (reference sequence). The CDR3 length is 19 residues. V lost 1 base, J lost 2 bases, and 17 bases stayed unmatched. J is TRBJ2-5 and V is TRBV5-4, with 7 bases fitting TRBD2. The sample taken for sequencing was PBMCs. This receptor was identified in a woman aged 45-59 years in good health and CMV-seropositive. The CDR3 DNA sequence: TGTGCCAGCAGCTTGAATTTGGTGGCTAGCGGCGGATTACAAGAGACCCAGTACTTC. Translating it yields CASSLNLVASGGLQETQYF.